The 19 T cell receptor beta chains below come from one sample, sequenced in a study of shared clonotypes between healthy human individuals. Here immunoSEQ multiplex PCR was the method, and the copy in TCRdb shows in-frame clones only, minus some. The sample has some 2,500,000 clones, roughly 90% seen once. The sample was naive CD4+ T cells from PBMCs. Subset in this sample: CD45RA+ positively selected. The receptors were gathered from a man between 18 and 29 years old in good health. Some clones in this sample may be carry-over from other donors' samples.

This clone was observed a single time. In DNA, the CDR3 is TGTGCCAGCAGTGAATTGGGGCGAACGCGGGTTGCTTTCTTT. It codes for CASSELGRTRVAFF. This chain joins TRBV25-1 and TRBJ1-1, with D possibly being TRBD1 (5 bases). V lost 1 base and J lost 11, with 17 bases in between. The CDR3 consists of 14 residues. CDR1 is MGHDK, CDR2 SYGVNS, per germline.

The chain carries TRBV5-1 and TRBJ2-4; no clear D gene. The CDR3 consists of 14 residues. V lost 4 bases and J lost 4, with 12 bases in between. CDR1 and CDR2 from the germline V gene are SGHRS and YFSETQ. CDR3 loop: CASSPALGKNIQYF. In DNA form, the CDR3 reads TGCGCCAGCAGCCCGGCCCTAGGGAAAAACATTCAGTACTTC. Looking up the rest from reference TRBV5-1 and TRBJ2-4 gives the full variable domain: KAGVTQTPRYLIKTRGQQVTLSCSPISGHRSVSWYQQTPGQGLQFLFEYFSETQRNKGNFPGRFSGRQFSNSRSEMNVSTLELGDSALYLCASSPALGKNIQYFGAGTRLSVL.

This chain joins TRBV6-1 and TRBJ2-1, with 8 bases that match TRBD2. The CDR3 has 14 amino acids. Germline V gives CDR1 MNHNS, CDR2 SASEGT. V gave up 4 bases and J gave up 7 bases; unmatched junction bases: 6. CDR3 residues: CASSAGLGGNEQFF. The CDR3, as DNA: TGTGCCAGCAGTGCGGGACTAGGTGGGAATGAGCAGTTCTTC.

The chain is built from TRBV28 and TRBJ2-7; possibly TRBD2 for D (6 bases). Germline assignment: CDR1 MDHEN and CDR2 SYDVKM. The CDR3 extends over 17 amino acids. V lost 8 bases, J lost 5 bases, and 28 bases lay in between. CDR3 protein: CASERANRLVGNHEQYF. The CDR3 region has the DNA TGTGCCAGCGAAAGGGCTAACCGACTAGTAGGTAACCACGAGCAGTACTTC.

Of note for this clone: This specimen includes other DNA sequences encoding the same CDR3. This sequence joins TRBV15 and TRBJ2-4, with a weak D call TRBD2 (6 bases). Germline-derived CDR1 and CDR2 are LNHNV and YYDKDF (reference sequence). The CDR3 length is 16 residues. The V and J ends lost 1 base and 0 bases respectively, with 10 bases between them. CDR3: CATSRGQGLAKNIQYF. The CDR3 DNA is TGTGCCACCAGCAGAGGGCAGGGACTAGCCAAAAACATTCAGTACTTC.

The V and J genes are TRBV5-8 and TRBJ1-3; D is unresolved. The CDR3 is made up of 16 amino acids. Trimming cost V 3 bases and J 0 bases, with 13 bases left between them. The V gene's germline CDR1 is SGHTS and CDR2 YDEGEE. CDR3 in amino acids: CASSSGVTYSGNTIYF. DNA of the CDR3: TGTGCCAGCAGCTCCGGGGTGACGTACTCTGGAAACACCATATATTTT.

The chain uses TRBV7-3 and TRBJ2-3; 8 bases are shared with TRBD2. The length of the CDR3 is 16 residues. The trim removed 5 bases at V and 3 bases at J, leaving 10 bases unmatched. Germline CDR1 and CDR2: SGHTA and FQGTGA. In DNA, the CDR3 is TGTGCCAGCAGCCCCCAGTCGAGCGGGAGTACAGATACGCAGTATTTT. It is translated as CASSPQSSGSTDTQYF.

This clone was seen a single time. The chain recombines TRBV29-1 with TRBJ2-5; TRBD1 is a possible D gene (5 bases). In germline, CDR1 is SQVTM, CDR2 ANQGSEA. V dropped 5 bases and J dropped 5 bases, with 15 bases sitting between them. The CDR3 has 13 residues. The CDR3 nucleotides are TGCAGCGTTCAGGGTAGGGCAACGGAGACCCAGTACTTC. It yields the protein CSVQGRATETQYF.

This clone was seen more than once but under ten times. The chain carries TRBV30 and TRBJ1-1; D not resolved. Germline V gene sequence: CDR1 GTSNPN, CDR2 SVGIG (reference sequence). The CDR3 is 12 amino acids. V lost 1 base and J 3 bases, leaving 6 bases between the germline ends. CDR3 protein: CAWSESDTEAFF. The CDR3 coding sequence is TGTGCCTGGAGTGAGTCGGACACTGAAGCTTTCTTT.

This clone was found a few times. J is TRBJ1-1 and V is TRBV30; D call uncertain. The germline CDR1 and CDR2 sequences are GTSNPN and SVGIG (reference sequence). CDR3 size: 15 residues. V lost 2 bases and J 0 bases, leaving 13 bases between the germline ends. In DNA form, the CDR3 reads TGTGCCTGGAGTCACCAGCCAGAAATGAACACTGAAGCTTTCTTT. Protein product: CAWSHQPEMNTEAFF. Based on the CDR3 plus reference TRBV30 and TRBJ1-1, the full variable domain is SQTIHQWPATLVQPVGSPLSLECTVEGTSNPNLYWYRQAAGRGLQLLFYSVGIGQISSEVPQNLSASRPQDRQFILSSKKLLLSDSGFYLCAWSHQPEMNTEAFFGQGTRLTVV.

This chain connects TRBV28 to TRBJ1-1; D unresolved. Germline V gene data show CDR1 as MDHEN and CDR2 as SYDVKM. Trimming took 5 bases from V and 4 from J, leaving 14 bases between them. The length of the CDR3 is 14 residues. The CDR3 protein is CASSPTRRGTEAFF. Here the CDR3 DNA reads TGTGCCAGCAGTCCTACTCGACGGGGCACTGAAGCTTTCTTT.

This chain links TRBV19 with TRBJ1-2; possibly TRBD1 for D (5 bases). The germline V gene encodes CDR1 LNHDA and CDR2 SQIVND (reference sequence). V lost 4 bases and J 7 bases, leaving 22 bases between the germline ends. CDR3 length equals 16 residues. CDR3 DNA: TGTGCCAGTAGTACCCTTAATCCTTCCGGGGCTCGTGGCTACACCTTC. This gives the protein CASSTLNPSGARGYTF.

The genes are TRBV4-2 and TRBJ1-1; D gene unclear. V lost 3 bases to trimming and J lost 4 bases, with 15 bases between them. Germline V gives CDR1 LGHNA, CDR2 YNFKEQ. This CDR3 spans 15 amino acids. The CDR3, as DNA: TGTGCCAGCAGCCAGATCATTAGCTTCGGCACTGAAGCTTTCTTT. Its translation is CASSQIISFGTEAFF.

The chain has TRBV30 and TRBJ2-3; no reliable D call. V lost 2 bases and J 2 bases, leaving 8 bases between the germline ends. CDR1 is GTSNPN, CDR2 SVGIG, per germline (reference sequence). The CDR3 extends over 13 amino acids. CDR3: CAWSPGFTDTQYF. The CDR3 DNA reads TGTGCCTGGAGTCCTGGATTCACAGATACGCAGTATTTT.

This chain links TRBV28 with TRBJ2-5, with no clear D. V was trimmed by 6 bases and J by 5 bases, leaving 7 bases between them. Germline CDR1 and CDR2: MDHEN and SYDVKM. The CDR3 loop spans 11 amino acids. In DNA, the CDR3 is TGTGCCAGCAGAGAGTCGGAGACCCAGTACTTC. It is translated as CASRESETQYF.

This chain uses TRBV28 with TRBJ1-5; 8 bases map to TRBD1. Germline V gives CDR1 MDHEN, CDR2 SYDVKM. The CDR3 covers 16 residues. Trimming removed 5 bases from V and 0 bases from J; junction bases left unmatched: 6. CDR3 protein: CASSLETGDSNQPQHF. CDR3 nucleotides: TGTGCCAGCAGTCTTGAGACAGGGGATAGCAATCAGCCCCAGCATTTT.

The chain joins TRBV6-6 to TRBJ2-7, with 7 bases aligning to TRBD2. The CDR3 consists of 15 residues. Germline CDR1 reads MNHNY; CDR2 reads SVGAGI (reference sequence). The trim removed 4 bases at V and 4 bases at J, leaving 10 bases unmatched. CDR3 amino acids: CASSFYGGSKYEQYF. For the CDR3, the DNA is TGTGCCAGCAGTTTTTATGGCGGGAGTAAGTACGAGCAGTACTTC.

This chain connects TRBV19 to TRBJ2-5, with D hard to call. This CDR3 contains 17 residues. The ends were cut back, 3 bases at V and 3 bases at J, with 20 bases in the middle. The germline V gene has CDR1 LNHDA and CDR2 SQIVND (reference sequence). The CDR3 reads CASSIGIRLQAKETQYF. The CDR3 region has the DNA TGTGCCAGTAGTATTGGTATACGACTGCAGGCTAAAGAGACCCAGTACTTC. The complete variable domain, with remaining parts taken from reference TRBV19 and TRBJ2-5, reads DGGITQSPKYLFRKEGQNVTLSCEQNLNHDAMYWYRQDPGQGLRLIYYSQIVNDFQKGDIAEGYSVSREKKESFPLTVTSAQKNPTAFYLCASSIGIRLQAKETQYFGPGTRLLVL.

The chain combines TRBV19 with TRBJ1-2; unclear D gene. Trimming removed 1 base from V and 4 bases from J, with 13 bases in between. From germline, CDR1 is LNHDA and CDR2 SQIVND (reference sequence). CDR3 size: 15 residues. This chain's CDR3 is CASSIGGTAGYGYTF. CDR3 in DNA: TGTGCCAGTAGTATAGGGGGTACAGCGGGCTATGGCTACACCTTC.